Sequencing of this T cell receptor beta chain was carried out in a study of shared clonotypes between healthy human individuals. Across the study: Plates per donor: three CD4 naive, three CD4 memory, two CD8 naive, one CD8 memory.

Data came from immunoSEQ multiplex PCR; TCRdb stores just in-frame clones and leaves some out. Found here are 2 million to 2.5 million clones, under 95% of them singletons; the top ten hold about 0.38%. Study-wide findings and caveats: The study generally estimated greater richness for naive than memory subsets. Exclusively blood specimens were collected; tissue repertoires likely differ.

Concerning this clone: Its antigen remains unidentified.

From germline, CDR1 is SGHRS and CDR2 YFSETQ. This CDR3 spans 14 amino acids. The V gene lost 0 bases and the J gene lost 2 bases, with 9 bases spanning the gap. From CD4+ cells came CD45RA+ naive and CD45RA-negative memory subsets. This TCR came from a man between 18 and 29 years old in good health. Some clones in this sample may be carry-over from other donors' samples. Sequenced material: naive CD4+ T cells from PBMCs. The sample's subset: CD45RA+ positively selected. The V gene is TRBV5-1, the J gene TRBJ2-7; D is ambiguous. In DNA, the CDR3 is TGCGCCAGCAGCTTGGATCCCTACACCTACGAGCAGTACTTC. Encoded protein: CASSLDPYTYEQYF.